Below are 5 T cell receptor beta chains sequenced from a single sample in a study of OX40 agonist ivuxolimab in advanced cancers. Using immunoSEQ multiplex PCR, the repertoire was profiled, and TCRdb retains in-frame clones only, with some absent. The repertoire consists of roughly 21,000 clones, with 88% occurring once and the leading ten covering about 10%. The material was CD4+ or CD8+ T cells sorted from blood, obtained in a trial of the OX40 agonist ivuxolimab. All receptors come from an adult with an advanced solid tumor such as melanoma, head and neck, liver or kidney cancer.

This chain uses TRBV18 with TRBJ2-5; unclear D gene. CDR1 KGHSH and CDR2 LQKENI come from the germline V gene. V dropped 3 bases and J dropped 1 base, with 9 bases sitting between them. The CDR3 extends over 14 amino acids. The CDR3 is CASSPIGFQETQYF. DNA of the CDR3: TGTGCCAGCTCACCGATAGGGTTCCAAGAGACCCAGTACTTC.

This clone has more than one count but fewer than ten. The CDR3 sequence is CASSLDRGTEQQKTYEQYF. Here the CDR3 DNA reads TGTGCCAGCAGCTTAGATCGGGGGACAGAACAACAGAAAACCTACGAGCAGTACTTC. The chain couples TRBV11-3 to TRBJ2-7, with D possibly matching TRBD1 (7 bases). V was trimmed by 0 bases and J by 2 bases, leaving 23 bases between them. Germline V gives CDR1 SGHNT, CDR2 YENEEA. CDR3 length: 19 amino acids.

This rearrangement joins TRBV5-4 to TRBJ2-7, with 11 bases that match TRBD2. The V gene end was trimmed by 1 base and the J gene end by 1 base; junction bases not matched to a gene: 1. The germline V gene encodes CDR1 SGHNT and CDR2 YYREEE (reference sequence). CDR3 length equals 15 residues. CDR3 sequence (DNA): TGTGCCAGCAGCTTGTCTAGCGGGGGGTCCTACGAGCAGTACTTC. Its translation is CASSLSSGGSYEQYF.

This sequence joins TRBV9 and TRBJ1-4, with TRBD1 as a possible D gene (5 bases). CDR1 and CDR2 from the germline V gene are SGDLS and YYNGEE. The V and J ends lost 3 bases and 1 base respectively, with 10 bases between them. This CDR3 contains 15 residues. The CDR3 bases are TGTGCCAGCAGCGCAACGGGGCAAACTAATGAAAAACTGTTTTTT. Protein: CASSATGQTNEKLFF. Using reference TRBV9 and TRBJ1-4 for the parts outside the CDR3, the full variable domain is DSGVTQTPKHLITATGQRVTLRCSPRSGDLSVYWYQQSLDQGLQFLIQYYNGEERAKGNILERFSAQQFPDLHSELNLSSLELGDSALYFCASSATGQTNEKLFFGSGTQLSVL.

This rearrangement joins TRBV7-9 to TRBJ1-5; D gene uncertain. CDR1 and CDR2 from the germline V gene are SEHNR and FQNEAQ (reference sequence). V was pared by 5 bases and J by 3 bases, with 5 bases between. The CDR3 has 12 residues. The chain's CDR3 is CASSPYNQPQHF. The CDR3 DNA follows: TGTGCCAGCAGCCCCTACAATCAGCCCCAGCATTTT. Drawing the rest from reference TRBV7-9 and TRBJ1-5, the complete variable domain is DTGVSQNPRHKITKRGQNVTFRCDPISEHNRLYWYRQTLGQGPEFLTYFQNEAQLEKSRLLSDRFSAERPKGSFSTLEIQRTEQGDSAMYLCASSPYNQPQHFGDGTRLSIL.